Many counts were recorded for the clone carrying this T cell receptor beta chain. The antigen is undetermined. This sample stems from a study of regulatory T cells in long-lasting Graves disease. Study-level points and caveats: Persistent disease favored TRBV28, TRBJ1-2 and TRBJ2-5. Reduced TCR diversity was observed in persistent Graves' patients versus newly diagnosed patients.

CDR1 is MDHEN, CDR2 SYDVKM, per germline. CDR3 size: 15 residues. V dropped 5 bases and J dropped 1; count of bases not matched to a gene: 6. Researchers made TCR beta libraries by using iRepertoire HTBI primers and running Arm-PCR on CDR3 regions. TCRdb processed the multiplex PCR reads anew with MiXCR; each CDR3 protein has one entry. The table includes about 470,000 distinct CDR3 sequences, about 22% detected once. Time point meaning: persistent/refractory GD, antithyroid drugs over 5 years with positive TRAb. Making the TCR library involved RNA that had been extracted from PBMCs. From an endocrinology department in Xi'an, China, came the patients.

The specimen comprised peripheral blood mononuclear cells (PBMCs), sampled when the disease was refractory, from a patient treated with antithyroid drugs. The receptor's source is a female donor with Graves disease. V usage is TRBV28 and J usage is TRBJ1-2; 8 bases match TRBD1. CDR3 loop: CASSPGDRLNYGYTF. CDR3 sequence (DNA): TGTGCCAGCAGTCCTGGGGACAGGCTTAACTATGGCTACACCTTC.